This T cell receptor (beta chain) was found in a study of shared clonotypes between healthy human individuals. Losses at the gene ends were 3 bases for V and 7 bases for J; bases not matched to a gene: 7. CDR1 and CDR2 from the germline V gene are SEHNR and FQNEAQ (reference sequence). CDR3 length: 15 residues. Study conclusions and caveats: Specimens sampled were limited to blood, with tissue repertoires likely differing. It was the non-shared clonotypes that had lower generation probabilities than clonotypes shared by all four donors.

CD4+ cells yielded CD45RA+ naive and CD45RA-negative memory subsets. Each subset's genomic DNA was shared equally among a number of immunoSEQ plates. Only in-frame clones appear in the TCRdb table, and some are missing; sequencing was by immunoSEQ multiplex PCR. The repertoire consists of some 1.4 million clones, with over 95% occurring once and the leading ten covering roughly 1.2%. With respect to this clone: Antigen unknown.

Sequences were obtained from naive CD4+ T cells sorted from blood. Subset defined: CD45RA+ positively selected. The chain uses TRBV7-9 and TRBJ2-1; TRBD2 agrees at 9 bases. This receptor was taken from a man in his thirties or forties in good health. This chain's CDR3 is CASSFGAGGRNEQFF. The CDR3 nucleotides are TGTGCCAGCAGCTTCGGTGCGGGAGGGAGAAATGAGCAGTTCTTC.